The entry below gives a single TCR beta chain sequence along with its context. The data are from a study of T cell responses to AZD1222 COVID-19 vaccine. Germline CDR1 and CDR2: LGHNT and FRNRAP. This CDR3 is built from 12 residues. Trimming took 6 bases from V and 4 from J, leaving 9 bases between them. The data were produced by immunoSEQ multiplex PCR, yet TCRdb's version contains in-frame clones alone and is incomplete. The data hold tens of thousands of clones, with 80% to 90% observed a single time. The TCR sequence derives from an adult in good health. The input for sequencing was peripheral blood, taken on day 0 of AZD1222 vaccination. This rearrangement joins TRBV12-5 to TRBJ1-1; D is possibly TRBD1 (6 bases). CDR3 residues: CASGTGFTEAFF. Written as DNA, the CDR3 is TGTGCTAGTGGCACAGGGTTCACTGAAGCTTTCTTT.